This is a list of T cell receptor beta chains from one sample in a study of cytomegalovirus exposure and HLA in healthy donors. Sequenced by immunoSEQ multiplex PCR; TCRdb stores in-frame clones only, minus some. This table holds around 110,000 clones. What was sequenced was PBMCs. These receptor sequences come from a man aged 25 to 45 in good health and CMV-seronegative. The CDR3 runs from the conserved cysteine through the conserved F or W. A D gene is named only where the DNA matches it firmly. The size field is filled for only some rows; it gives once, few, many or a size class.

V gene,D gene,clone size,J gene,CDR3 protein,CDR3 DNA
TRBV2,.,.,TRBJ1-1,CASNAEAEAFF,TGTGCCAGCAACGCGGAAGCTGAAGCTTTCTTT
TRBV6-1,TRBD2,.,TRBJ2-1,CASSARLAGGYNEQFF,TGTGCCAGCAGTGCAAGACTAGCGGGGGGGTACAATGAGCAGTTCTTC
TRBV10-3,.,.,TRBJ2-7,CAISESSGQTYEQYF,TGTGCCATCAGTGAGTCGAGCGGACAGACCTACGAGCAGTACTTC
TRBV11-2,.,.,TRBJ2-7,CASSSGHPSYEQYF,TGTGCCAGCAGCTCGGGACACCCCTCCTACGAGCAGTACTTC
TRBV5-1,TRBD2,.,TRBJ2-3,CASSLTLAGGPNTQYF,TGCGCCAGCAGCTTGACACTAGCGGGGGGGCCTAATACGCAGTATTTT
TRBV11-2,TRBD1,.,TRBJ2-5,CASSLNRGSGETQYF,TGTGCCAGCAGCTTAAACAGGGGTTCCGGGGAGACCCAGTACTTC
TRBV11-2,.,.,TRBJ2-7,CASSHGVLEQYF,TGTGCCAGCAGCCATGGAGTTCTCGAGCAGTACTTC
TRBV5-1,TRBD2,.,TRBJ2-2,CASSLGFGGARTGELFF,TGCGCCAGCAGCTTGGGTTTCGGGGGGGCGAGGACCGGGGAGCTGTTTTTT
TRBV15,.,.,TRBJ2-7,CATSRGLEYEQYF,TGTGCCACCAGCAGGGGACTGGAATACGAGCAGTACTTC
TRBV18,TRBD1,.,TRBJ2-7,CASSTWTGESYEQYF,TGTGCCAGCTCAACTTGGACAGGCGAGAGCTACGAGCAGTACTTC
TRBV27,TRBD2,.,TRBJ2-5,CASSSLAEETQYF,TGTGCCAGCAGTTCCCTAGCGGAAGAGACCCAGTACTTC
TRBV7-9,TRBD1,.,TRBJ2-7,CASSLLGQYEQYF,TGTGCCAGCAGCTTGTTGGGACAGTACGAGCAGTACTTC
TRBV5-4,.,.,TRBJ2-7,CASSSSGAGGYEQYF,TGTGCCAGCAGCTCCTCGGGCGCCGGGGGCTACGAGCAGTACTTC
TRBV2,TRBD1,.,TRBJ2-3,CASRGGPITDTQYF,TGTGCCAGCAGAGGGGGCCCCATCACAGATACGCAGTATTTT
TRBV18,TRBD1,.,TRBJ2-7,CASSPPGTGVYEQYF,TGTGCCAGCTCACCTCCCGGGACAGGGGTGTACGAGCAGTACTTC
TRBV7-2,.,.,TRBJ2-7,CASSFGRSYEQYF,TGTGCCAGCAGCTTTGGCCGCTCCTACGAGCAGTACTTC
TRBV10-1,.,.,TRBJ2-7,CASSDPGSYEQYF,TGCGCCAGCAGTGATCCAGGTAGCTACGAGCAGTACTTC
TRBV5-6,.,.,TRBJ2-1,CASSLWQDGSYNEQFF,TGTGCCAGCAGCTTGTGGCAGGATGGCTCCTACAATGAGCAGTTCTTC
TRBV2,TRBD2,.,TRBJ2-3,CASGGGLLAGTDTQYF,TGTGCCAGCGGGGGGGGACTACTAGCGGGAACAGATACGCAGTATTTT
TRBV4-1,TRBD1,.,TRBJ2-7,CASSRRTGVDEQYF,TGCGCCAGCAGCAGACGGACAGGGGTAGACGAGCAGTACTTC
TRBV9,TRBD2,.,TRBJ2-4,CASSVSGGRDIQYF,TGTGCCAGCAGCGTAAGCGGGGGGAGGGACATTCAGTACTTC
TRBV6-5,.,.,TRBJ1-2,CASKQDNYGYTF,TGTGCCAGCAAACAGGATAACTATGGCTACACCTTC
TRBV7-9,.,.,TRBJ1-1,CASSLPRADITEAFF,TGTGCCAGCAGCTTACCCAGGGCCGATATCACTGAAGCTTTCTTT
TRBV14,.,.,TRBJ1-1,CASSQRGFTEAFF,TGTGCCAGCAGCCAAAGGGGTTTCACTGAAGCTTTCTTT
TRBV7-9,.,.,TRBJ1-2,CASSLSYYGYTF,TGTGCCAGCAGCTTATCGTATTATGGCTACACCTTC
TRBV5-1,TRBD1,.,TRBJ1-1,CASSLGTGSGRSTEAFF,TGCGCCAGCAGCCTCGGGACAGGGAGCGGTAGAAGCACTGAAGCTTTCTTT
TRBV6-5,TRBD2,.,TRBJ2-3,CASKGSGGVGDTQYF,TGTGCCAGCAAAGGTAGCGGGGGGGTAGGAGATACGCAGTATTTT
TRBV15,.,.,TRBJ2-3,CATSRELALTDTQYF,TGTGCCACCAGCAGAGAACTAGCTCTCACAGATACGCAGTATTTT
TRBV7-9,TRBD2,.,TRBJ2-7,CASSLVATSTHEQYF,TGTGCCAGCAGCTTAGTGGCGACTAGCACCCACGAGCAGTACTTC
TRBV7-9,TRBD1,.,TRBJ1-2,CASSFLAGGLLNYGYTF,TGTGCCAGCAGCTTTTTGGCAGGGGGACTTTTAAACTATGGCTACACCTTC
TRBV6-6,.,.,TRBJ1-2,CASSYSIHRVDYGYTF,TGTGCCAGCAGTTACTCGATTCACAGGGTTGACTATGGCTACACCTTC
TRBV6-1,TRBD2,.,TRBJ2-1,CASRETSGSYNEQFF,TGTGCCAGCAGGGAGACTAGCGGCTCCTACAATGAGCAGTTCTTC
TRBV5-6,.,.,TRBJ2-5,CASSLGTALAVETQYF,TGTGCCAGCAGCTTGGGAACGGCACTAGCCGTGGAGACCCAGTACTTC
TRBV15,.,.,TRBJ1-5,CATSRQDQPQHF,TGTGCCACCAGCAGGCAGGATCAGCCCCAGCATTTT
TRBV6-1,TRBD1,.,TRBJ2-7,CASSGVGTGQTKQYF,TGTGCCAGCAGTGGAGTGGGGACAGGGCAAACCAAGCAGTACTTC
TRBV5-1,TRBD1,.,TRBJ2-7,CASSPGQGVHEQYF,TGCGCCAGCAGCCCCGGACAGGGGGTTCACGAGCAGTACTTC
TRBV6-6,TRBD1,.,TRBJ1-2,CASSRGQGNYGYTF,TGTGCCAGCAGTCGGGGACAGGGGAACTATGGCTACACCTTC
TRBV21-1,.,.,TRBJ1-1,CASSKAQFTKTEAFF,TGTGCCAGCAGCAAAGCGCAGTTTACTAAGACTGAAGCTTTCTTT
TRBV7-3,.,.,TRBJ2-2,CASSLLGENTGELFF,TGTGCCAGCAGCTTACTGGGAGAGAACACCGGGGAGCTGTTTTTT
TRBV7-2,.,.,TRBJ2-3,CASSLVRSRGYTDTQYF,TGTGCCAGCAGCTTAGTTCGGTCGAGGGGGTACACAGATACGCAGTATTTT
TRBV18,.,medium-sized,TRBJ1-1,CASSPWLGRTEAFF,TGTGCCAGCTCACCTTGGCTGGGGAGAACTGAAGCTTTCTTT
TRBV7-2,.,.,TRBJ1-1,CASSRRTDTEAFF,TGTGCCAGCAGCAGAAGGACAGATACTGAAGCTTTCTTT
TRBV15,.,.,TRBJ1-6,CATSRDRTYNSPLHF,TGTGCCACCAGCAGAGATCGAACTTACAATTCACCCCTCCACTTT
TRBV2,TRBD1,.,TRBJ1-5,CASAGTGMDQPQHF,TGTGCCAGCGCCGGGACAGGGATGGATCAGCCCCAGCATTTT
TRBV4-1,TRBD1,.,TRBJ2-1,CASKYTGTGVLGEQFF,TGCGCCAGTAAATATACCGGGACAGGGGTCTTGGGGGAGCAGTTCTTC
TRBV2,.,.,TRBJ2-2,CASSGIANTGELFF,TGTGCCAGCAGTGGAATAGCGAACACCGGGGAGCTGTTTTTT
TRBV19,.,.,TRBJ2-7,CASSTPGGQQYF,TGTGCCAGTAGTACCCCAGGGGGGCAGCAGTACTTC
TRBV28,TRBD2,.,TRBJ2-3,CASSSLAGGLDTQYF,TGTGCCAGCAGTTCACTAGCGGGGGGTCTGGATACGCAGTATTTT
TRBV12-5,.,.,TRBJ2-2,CASGLYGATTGELFF,TGTGCTAGTGGTTTATATGGGGCAACCACCGGGGAGCTGTTTTTT
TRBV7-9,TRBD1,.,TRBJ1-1,CASSFGDRVNTEAFF,TGTGCCAGCAGCTTCGGGGACAGAGTGAACACTGAAGCTTTCTTT
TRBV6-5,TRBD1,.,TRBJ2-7,CASSYLDRGSYEQYF,TGTGCCAGCAGTTACCTGGACAGGGGATCCTACGAGCAGTACTTC
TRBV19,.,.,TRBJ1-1,CASRYSRGTEAFF,TGTGCCAGTAGATACAGTAGGGGGACTGAAGCTTTCTTT